The TCR beta chain under discussion was sequenced for a study of T cell responses to AZD1222 COVID-19 vaccine. Across the study: Pooled together were second doses at about 4 or about 12 weeks.

Findings and limits, study-wide: The donors showed a predominance of white British ancestry and of females, with possible underestimation of clonal diversity. Spike was spanned by vaccine-associated CD4 TCRs, which were dominant at 160-218 and 743-854. It was only after the peak T cell response that any repertoires were sampled.

Comments on this clone: Its cognate antigen is unknown.

TCRdb's copy holds only in-frame clones and misses some; the assay was immunoSEQ multiplex PCR. This sample has about 120,000 clones, with approximately 85% found just once. From germline, CDR1 is SGHNT and CDR2 YYREEE (reference sequence). CDR3 length: 12 amino acids. Between the trimmed V and J ends, which lost 2 bases and 4 bases, there was a span of 6 bases. The material was peripheral blood, obtained on day 0 of AZD1222 vaccination. This clonotype was sampled from an adult in good health. The chain employs TRBV5-4 and TRBJ2-5; no clear D gene. Here the CDR3 reads CASSLPGETQYF. CDR3 nucleotides: TGTGCCAGCAGCTTACCAGGAGAGACCCAGTACTTC.